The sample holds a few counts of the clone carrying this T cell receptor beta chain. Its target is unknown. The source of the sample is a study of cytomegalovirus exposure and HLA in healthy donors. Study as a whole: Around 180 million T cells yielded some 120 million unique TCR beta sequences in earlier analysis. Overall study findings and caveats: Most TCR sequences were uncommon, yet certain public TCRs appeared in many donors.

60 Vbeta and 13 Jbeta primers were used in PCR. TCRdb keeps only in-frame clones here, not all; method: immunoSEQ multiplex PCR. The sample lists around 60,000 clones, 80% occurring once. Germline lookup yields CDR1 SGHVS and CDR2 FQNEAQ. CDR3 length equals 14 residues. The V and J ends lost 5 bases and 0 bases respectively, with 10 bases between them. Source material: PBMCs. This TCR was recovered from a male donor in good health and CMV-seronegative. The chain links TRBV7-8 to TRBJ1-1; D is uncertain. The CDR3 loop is CASSGGYVNTEAFF. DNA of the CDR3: TGTGCCAGCAGCGGCGGTTACGTGAACACTGAAGCTTTCTTT.